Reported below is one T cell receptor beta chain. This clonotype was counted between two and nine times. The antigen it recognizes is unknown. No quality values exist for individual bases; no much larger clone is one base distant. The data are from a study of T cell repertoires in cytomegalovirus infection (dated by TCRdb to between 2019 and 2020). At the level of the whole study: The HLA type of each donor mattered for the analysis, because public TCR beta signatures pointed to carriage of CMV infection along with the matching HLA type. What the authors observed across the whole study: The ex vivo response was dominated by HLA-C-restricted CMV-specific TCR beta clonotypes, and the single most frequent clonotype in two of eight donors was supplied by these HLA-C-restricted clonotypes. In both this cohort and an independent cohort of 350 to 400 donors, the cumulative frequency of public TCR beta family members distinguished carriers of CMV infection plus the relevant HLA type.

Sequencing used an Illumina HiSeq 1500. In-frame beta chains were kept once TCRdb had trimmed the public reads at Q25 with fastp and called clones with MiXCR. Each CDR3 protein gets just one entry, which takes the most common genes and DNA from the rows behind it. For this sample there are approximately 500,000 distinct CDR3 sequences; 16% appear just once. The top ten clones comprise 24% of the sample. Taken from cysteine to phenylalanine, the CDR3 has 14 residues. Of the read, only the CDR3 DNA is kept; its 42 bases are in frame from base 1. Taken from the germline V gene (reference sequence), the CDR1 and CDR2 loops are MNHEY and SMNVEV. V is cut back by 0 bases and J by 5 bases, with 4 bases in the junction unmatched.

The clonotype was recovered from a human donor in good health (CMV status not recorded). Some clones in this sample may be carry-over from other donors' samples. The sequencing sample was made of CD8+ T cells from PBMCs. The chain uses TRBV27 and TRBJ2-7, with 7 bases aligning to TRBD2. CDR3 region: CASSLSQGGNEQYF. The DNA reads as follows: TGTGCCAGCAGTTTATCTCAGGGAGGGAACGAGCAGTACTTC.